The sequence of this TCR beta chain was determined in a study of CD8 T cells in ankylosing spondylitis (dated by TCRdb to 2015 to 2018). For the wider study: The study profiled T cell receptor beta repertoires in healthy donors and ankylosing spondylitis patients to find disease-linked TCR variants. The full study cohort comprised 25 ankylosing spondylitis patients and over 95 healthy donors. Peripheral blood was sampled, and synovial fluid was additionally collected from ankylosing spondylitis patients.

According to the germline V gene, CDR1 reads SGDLS and CDR2 reads YYNGEE. Its CDR3 holds 13 amino acids, cysteine through phenylalanine. The sequence is cut down to CDR3 DNA, 39 bases in frame from base 1. V loses 3 bases of germline sequence and J loses 8 bases, and the interval between the two ends is 11 bases. The listed sequencing device is Illumina HiSeq 2500. Quantitative 5'-RACE with molecular barcodes was the method used to prepare the TCR beta libraries. In the source study's methods: Disease-linked TCR variants were identified with a new computational method built on a probabilistic model of VDJ rearrangement. TCRdb handled the public reads itself, with Q25 trimming in fastp and clone calling in MiXCR, and kept productive beta chains. For every CDR3 protein sequence, its rows merge into one entry that carries the most common genes and DNA. The authors' filters were not applied to this entry. The sample data list fewer than 200,000 distinct CDR3 sequences, and 9.5% to 10% of these were observed just once. Clones ranked in the top ten supply less than 15% of the sample.

What the study reported, not specific to this receptor: Blood from ankylosing spondylitis patients appeared to be characterized by a TCR beta motif composed of several highly homologous amino acid variants. The disease-linked clones showed a CD8+ phenotype and occurred at relatively low frequencies in peripheral blood. The disease-linked clones were reported as significantly enriched in matched synovial fluid samples from ankylosing spondylitis patients. Some motif variants were previously reported in synovial fluid and blood of reactive arthritis patients, suggesting common disease-initiation mechanisms.

This clonotype was found a few times. Its binding antigen is unknown. Qualities for individual bases were not recorded, and no much larger clone is one base off. The chain is encoded by TRBV9 joined to TRBJ1-4, with a weak D call of TRBD1 (6 bases match). The origin of this receptor is a female donor with ankylosing spondylitis or in good health (not recorded which). The sequenced sample consisted of blood, either unsorted or a sorted T cell fraction (not recorded which). CDR3 protein: CASSESDSEKLFF. The bases are TGTGCCAGCAGCGAATCGGACAGCGAAAAACTGTTTTTT.